The 27 T cell receptor beta chains presented below share a single source sample, sequenced in a study of cytomegalovirus exposure and HLA in healthy donors. PCR used 60 Vbeta primers and 13 Jbeta primers. Profiling relied on immunoSEQ multiplex PCR, and the TCRdb table lists in-frame clones only, not all of them. The sample holds 45,000 to 60,000 clones, 65% to 80% seen once. The sequenced sample consisted of PBMCs. The receptors derive from a man aged 30-40 years in good health and CMV-seronegative.

This rearrangement joins TRBV5-1 to TRBJ1-4; 8 positions match TRBD1. Germline assignment: CDR1 SGHRS and CDR2 YFSETQ. V trimming: 1 base; J trimming: 5 bases; junction bases outside the gene matches: 1. The CDR3 runs 14 residues. The CDR3 DNA follows: TGCGCCAGCAGCTTGCGACAGGGGAATGAAAAACTGTTTTTT. Protein product: CASSLRQGNEKLFF.

The rearrangement uses TRBV6-4 and TRBJ1-5; TRBD1 agrees at 10 bases. The CDR3 covers 20 residues. Per germline, CDR1 MRHNA and CDR2 SNTAGT. After removal of 0 bases from V and 0 bases from J, the junction contained 11 bases not matched to a gene. CDR3 nucleotides: TGTGCCAGCAGTGACTCGAATCGGTCGGACAGGGGGGTTAGCAATCAGCCCCAGCATTTT. It is translated as CASSDSNRSDRGVSNQPQHF.

The chain has TRBV5-6 and TRBJ2-7; 8 bases agree with TRBD2. This CDR3 has 12 residues. The J segment lost 6 bases and the V segment lost 4 bases, leaving 3 bases of the junction unmatched. Per the germline V gene, CDR1 is SGHDT and CDR2 is YYEEEE. The CDR3 region has the DNA TGTGCCAGCAGCCGAGGACTAGCCGAGCAGTACTTC. Encoded protein: CASSRGLAEQYF.

The V gene is TRBV10-3, the J gene TRBJ2-3; 7 nucleotides match TRBD2. The length of the CDR3 is 13 residues. Germline assignment: CDR1 ENHRY and CDR2 SYGVKD. The V segment lost 7 bases and the J segment 1 base; nucleotides outside the gene matches: 2. CDR3 residues: CAITLAGTDTQYF. The CDR3 nucleotides read TGTGCCATCACCCTAGCGGGCACAGATACGCAGTATTTT.

This sequence joins TRBV10-1 and TRBJ2-3, with a weak D call TRBD2 (6 bases). The CDR3 runs to 13 residues. V lost 4 bases, J lost 3 bases, and 8 bases lay in between. Germline V gives CDR1 WNHNN, CDR2 SYGVQD (reference sequence). The CDR3 protein is CASSGGLTDTQYF. The CDR3 bases are TGCGCCAGCAGTGGAGGACTAACAGATACGCAGTATTTT.

As to this clone: Distinct nucleotide sequences in the sample also encode this CDR3. The CDR3 sequence is CASSPGDYEQYF. CDR3 DNA sequence: TGCGCCAGCAGCCCAGGGGACTACGAGCAGTACTTC. The genes are TRBV5-1 and TRBJ2-7; D is possibly TRBD1 (6 bases). From germline, CDR1 is SGHRS and CDR2 YFSETQ. There are 12 residues in the CDR3. The ends were cut back, 4 bases at V and 3 bases at J, with 8 bases in the middle.

Details on this clone: As the CDR3 is not closed by the conserved phenylalanine or tryptophan, this likely results from a read error. The chain is built from TRBV7-9 and TRBJ1-3; D possibly corresponds to TRBD1 (5 bases). V shed 5 bases and J shed 1 base, with 9 bases lying between them. Germline CDR1 reads SEHNR; CDR2 reads FQNEAQ (reference sequence). The CDR3 loop spans 14 amino acids. The CDR3 DNA reads TGTGCCAGCAGCCACCCAGGGTCTGGAAACACCATATATGTT. As protein: CASSHPGSGNTIYV.

This chain's CDR3 is CSAQGVEVYGYTF. In DNA, the CDR3 is TGCAGCGCCCAGGGGGTTGAGGTCTATGGCTACACCTTC. V and J are TRBV29-1 and TRBJ1-2; TRBD1 aligns across 7 bases. Trimming cost V 7 bases and J 4 bases; bases outside gene matches: 9. The CDR3 runs 13 residues. Germline V gene data show CDR1 as SQVTM and CDR2 as ANQGSEA.

This chain uses TRBV6-5 with TRBJ1-2; D unresolved. Germline V lookup: CDR1 MNHEY, CDR2 SVGAGI. The CDR3 length is 15 residues. The V end lost 0 bases, the J end lost 0 bases, and 8 bases lay between the germline ends. The CDR3 DNA sequence: TGTGCCAGCAGTTACTCGAGGGCTACTAACTATGGCTACACCTTC. Translating gives CASSYSRATNYGYTF.

This rearrangement joins TRBV5-1 to TRBJ1-3; a weak D match, TRBD1 (6 bases). The germline CDR1 and CDR2 sequences are SGHRS and YFSETQ. V was shortened by 2 bases and J by 4 bases, with 19 bases between the two germline ends. The CDR3 extends over 17 amino acids. CDR3 amino acids: CASSFSPGGNKGNTIYF. In nucleotides, the CDR3 is TGCGCCAGCAGCTTCTCTCCGGGGGGCAATAAGGGAAACACCATATATTTT.

The gene calls are TRBV7-8 and TRBJ2-6, with 8 bases fitting TRBD2. V was clipped by 3 bases and J by 1 base; unmatched bases: 14. CDR1 is SGHVS and CDR2 is FQNEAQ in the germline V gene. CDR3 length: 20 residues. This CDR3 is CASSFHLPAGRGSGANVLTF. The CDR3 nucleotides read TGTGCCAGCAGCTTTCATCTCCCTGCCGGGAGGGGTTCTGGGGCCAACGTCCTGACTTTC.

The chain couples TRBV11-2 to TRBJ2-5; 11 nucleotides line up with TRBD1. Germline-derived CDR1 and CDR2 are SGHAT and FQNNGV. This CDR3 is 15 amino acids long. V lost 3 bases, J lost 2 bases, and 2 bases stayed unmatched. The CDR3 DNA follows: TGTGCCAGCAGCTTTGGGGACAGGGGGCAAGAGACCCAGTACTTC. Protein sequence: CASSFGDRGQETQYF.

This sequence joins TRBV5-1 and TRBJ2-3; 8 nucleotides match TRBD1. V lost 5 bases, J lost 4 bases, and 3 bases stayed unmatched. This CDR3 region has 13 residues. CDR1 is SGHRS and CDR2 is YFSETQ in the germline V gene. For the CDR3, the DNA is TGCGCCAGCAGTCCAGGGGGCGCAGATACGCAGTATTTT. Amino acids: CASSPGGADTQYF.

CDR3 residues: CASSYRQGNYGYTF. CDR3 DNA: TGTGCCAGCAGTTACCGCCAGGGCAACTATGGCTACACCTTC. V usage is TRBV6-5 and J usage is TRBJ1-2; maybe TRBD1 (5 bases). Germline V CDR1 and CDR2: MNHEY, SVGAGI. V was pared by 2 bases and J by 2 bases, with 9 bases between. The length of the CDR3 is 14 residues.

The chain is built from TRBV30 and TRBJ2-1; D may be TRBD2 (6 bases). The germline V gene has CDR1 GTSNPN and CDR2 SVGIG (reference sequence). Trimming took 2 bases from V and 5 from J, leaving 10 bases between them. CDR3 length: 13 residues. In DNA, the CDR3 is TGTGCCTGGAGTCCGACTAGAAACAATGAGCAGTTCTTC. It translates to CAWSPTRNNEQFF.

This chain joins TRBV15 and TRBJ2-1, with 10 bases fitting TRBD1. The CDR3 contains 16 residues. Germline V lookup: CDR1 LNHNV, CDR2 YYDKDF (reference sequence). V gave up 0 bases and J gave up 7 bases; unmatched junction bases: 6. The CDR3 here is CATSRDEGQGSNEQFF. As DNA, the CDR3 is TGTGCCACCAGCAGAGATGAGGGACAGGGGAGTAATGAGCAGTTCTTC.

V usage is TRBV2 and J usage is TRBJ1-1; 8 nucleotides align to TRBD1. Germline assignment: CDR1 SNHLY and CDR2 FYNNEI. The CDR3 runs 15 residues. Trimming took 9 bases from V and 5 from J; bases not matched to a gene: 14. Here the CDR3 reads CASGRTGQVVTEAFF. CDR3 sequence (DNA): TGTGCCAGTGGAAGGACAGGGCAGGTTGTGACTGAAGCTTTCTTT.

This clone was counted between two and nine times. The gene calls are TRBV2 and TRBJ2-5; D not certain. V was shortened by 6 bases and J by 4 bases, with 18 bases between the two germline ends. Germline V gene sequence: CDR1 SNHLY, CDR2 FYNNEI. This CDR3 has 15 residues. The CDR3, as DNA: TGTGCCAGCAGAGGTGCAGACCTCGCGGCAGAGACCCAGTACTTC. This codes for CASRGADLAAETQYF.

The chain carries TRBV15 and TRBJ2-1, with 11 positions matching TRBD2. CDR3 length: 17 amino acids. Trimming took 3 bases from V and 9 from J; bases not matched to a gene: 13. Germline-derived CDR1 and CDR2 are LNHNV and YYDKDF (reference sequence). CDR3 sequence (DNA): TGTGCCACCAGCAGCCCGGGACTAGCGGATTCACGCGGTGAGCAGTTCTTC. Translated: CATSSPGLADSRGEQFF. Using reference TRBV15 and TRBJ2-1 for the parts outside the CDR3, the full variable domain is DAMVIQNPRYQVTQFGKPVTLSCSQTLNHNVMYWYQQKSSQAPKLLFHYYDKDFNNEADTPDNFQSRRPNTSFCFLDIRSPGLGDTAMYLCATSSPGLADSRGEQFFGPGTRLTVL.

This chain links TRBV5-6 with TRBJ2-7; 14 bases line up with TRBD2. Germline loops: CDR1 SGHDT, CDR2 YYEEEE. V was clipped by 2 bases and J by 5 bases; unmatched bases: 6. CDR3 length: 16 amino acids. CDR3 region: CASSLPTTSGRDEQYF. The CDR3 DNA sequence: TGTGCCAGCAGCTTACCTACGACTAGCGGGAGGGACGAGCAGTACTTC.

This clone occurred a few times. This chain connects TRBV5-4 to TRBJ2-2, with TRBD1 matching 9 bases. This CDR3 region has 18 residues. V lost 4 bases and J lost 0; bases outside the gene matches: 10. CDR1 and CDR2 (germline): SGHNT, YYREEE (reference sequence). The CDR3, as DNA: TGTGCCAGCAGCGCACCGGGACAGGGAAACGCGAACACCGGGGAGCTGTTTTTT. This encodes CASSAPGQGNANTGELFF.

The rearrangement links TRBV25-1 to TRBJ2-7, with 8 bases identical to TRBD1. Germline assignment: CDR1 MGHDK and CDR2 SYGVNS. V shed 7 bases and J 0 bases; nucleotides not matched to a gene: 2. This CDR3 is built from 13 residues. Written as DNA, the CDR3 is TGTGCCAGCAACACAGGGGGCTCCTACGAGCAGTACTTC. Encoded protein: CASNTGGSYEQYF.

This clone was picked up a small number of times. The same CDR3 is also encoded by other DNA sequences in this sample. V is TRBV5-1 and J is TRBJ2-3; D is unclear. Germline V gene lookup returns CDR1 SGHRS and CDR2 YFSETQ. V shed 0 bases and J shed 4 bases, with 9 bases lying between them. The length of the CDR3 is 14 residues. CDR3 bases: TGCGCCAGCAGCTTGGGAACTCGCTCAGATACGCAGTATTTT. Residues: CASSLGTRSDTQYF.

This clone came up once. The genes are TRBV5-6 and TRBJ2-1, with D possibly TRBD2 on 6 matching bases. V was cut by 0 bases and J by 5 bases, with 15 bases left in between. This CDR3 is built from 16 residues. Germline V gives CDR1 SGHDT, CDR2 YYEEEE. CDR3 residues: CASSLAYAGRNNEQFF. For the CDR3, the DNA is TGTGCCAGCAGCTTGGCCTATGCAGGGAGGAACAATGAGCAGTTCTTC.

V and J are TRBV5-4 and TRBJ2-3; D is undetermined. The ends were cut back, 3 bases at V and 3 bases at J, with 14 bases in the middle. The CDR3 has 15 residues. Germline assignment: CDR1 SGHNT and CDR2 YYREEE (reference sequence). The chain's CDR3 is CASSSSALRTDTQYF. The CDR3 DNA reads TGTGCCAGCAGCTCCAGCGCGTTGAGGACAGATACGCAGTATTTT.

This clone came up a few times. This chain joins TRBV5-3 and TRBJ1-5; TRBD1 aligns across 8 bases. TRBV5-3 counts as an open reading frame of uncertain function. V gave up 8 bases and J gave up 2 bases; unmatched junction bases: 9. The CDR3 runs 15 residues. The DNA for the CDR3 is TGTGCCAGGAGAGGACAGGGAGTCGGCAATCAGCCCCAGCATTTT. Encoded protein: CARRGQGVGNQPQHF.

The CDR3 DNA sequence: TGTGCCAGCAGCCGTAGCGGGAGCTCCTACGAGCAGTACTTC. Its translation: CASSRSGSSYEQYF. The chain combines TRBV11-2 with TRBJ2-7; TRBD2 matches at 9 bases. Germline V CDR1 and CDR2: SGHAT, FQNNGV. The CDR3 covers 14 residues. V lost 5 bases, J lost 0 bases, and 2 bases stayed unmatched. Full variable domain (outside the CDR3, taken from reference TRBV11-2 and TRBJ2-7): EAGVAQSPRYKIIEKRQSVAFWCNPISGHATLYWYQQILGQGPKLLIQFQNNGVVDDSQLPKDRFSAERLKGVDSTLKIQPAKLEDSAVYLCASSRSGSSYEQYFGPGTRLTVT.